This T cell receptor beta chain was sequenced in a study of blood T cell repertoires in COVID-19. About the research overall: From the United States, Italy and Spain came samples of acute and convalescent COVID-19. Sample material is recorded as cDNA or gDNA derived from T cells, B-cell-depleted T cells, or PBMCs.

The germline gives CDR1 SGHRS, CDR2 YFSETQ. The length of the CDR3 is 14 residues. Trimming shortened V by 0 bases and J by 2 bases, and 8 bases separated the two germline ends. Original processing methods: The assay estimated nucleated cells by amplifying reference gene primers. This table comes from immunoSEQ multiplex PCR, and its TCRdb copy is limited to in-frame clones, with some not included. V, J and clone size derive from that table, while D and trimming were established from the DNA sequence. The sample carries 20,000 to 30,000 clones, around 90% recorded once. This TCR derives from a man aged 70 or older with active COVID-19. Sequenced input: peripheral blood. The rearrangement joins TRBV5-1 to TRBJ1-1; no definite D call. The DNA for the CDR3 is TGCGCCAGCAGCTTGGCTCGGAGAAACACTGAAGCTTTCTTT. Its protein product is CASSLARRNTEAFF.